The rows below give T cell receptor beta chains drawn from one sample of a study of patients and donors after allogeneic stem cell transplantation. TCRdb used MiXCR to reprocess the RT-PCR reads, holding one entry per CDR3 protein. The sample lists 150,000 to 200,000 distinct CDR3 sequences; about 30% were seen once. Sample: blood, either unsorted or a sorted T cell fraction (not recorded which). The receptors stem from a human donor who was either an allogeneic HSCT recipient or a stem cell or donor lymphocyte infusion donor (not recorded which). It is not recorded whose cells these are; they may come from a transplant donor. Each CDR3 is given with its conserved first and last residue. D genes are given only for firm matches. Rows give clone size only sometimes, using once, few, many, or a class for an expanded clone.

TRBV28	NA	TRBJ1-2	NA	TGTGCCAGCAGTTTTTCTTCGGCTAAAGGCTACACCTTC	CASSFSSAKGYTF
TRBV9	NA	TRBJ2-4	NA	TGTGCCAGCAGCGCCCAGGGGCCTAGGGACATTCAGTACTTC	CASSAQGPRDIQYF
TRBV9	NA	TRBJ2-1	NA	TGTGCCAGCAGCGTAGACGGGGGCGCTTACAATGAGCAGTTCTTC	CASSVDGGAYNEQFF
TRBV20-1	NA	TRBJ1-5	NA	TGCAGTGCTGGCCTCAGCGGAAAGCCCCAGCATTTT	CSAGLSGKPQHF
TRBV29-1	few	TRBJ2-1	TRBD2	TGCAGCGTTGAAGATCCGCGGTTGGGGACTAGGGAGTTCTTC	CSVEDPRLGTREFF
TRBV6-2/TRBV6-3	few	TRBJ2-7	NA	TGTGCCAGCAGTTATTACGGGCCTTACGAGCAGTACTTC	CASSYYGPYEQYF
TRBV7-8	few	TRBJ1-2	NA	TGTGCCAGCAGCCCCCCAAACTATGGCTACACCTTC	CASSPPNYGYTF
TRBV10-3	NA	TRBJ2-2	NA	TGTGCCACCATGGGCCCGGCAAACACCGGGGAGCTGTTTTTT	CATMGPANTGELFF
TRBV4-1	many	TRBJ1-4	TRBD1	TGCGCCAGCAGCCGCCCCGGACAGGGGAAGGATGAAAAACTGTTTTTT	CASSRPGQGKDEKLFF
TRBV27	few	TRBJ1-5	NA	TGTGCCAGCAGTACCGGTAAAACTGTTCAGGGGCCCCAGCATTTT	CASSTGKTVQGPQHF
TRBV4-2	few	TRBJ1-1	NA	TGTGCCAGCAGCCAAGAGGCCAGGGAAGGAACTGAAGCTTTCTTT	CASSQEAREGTEAFF
TRBV5-1	once	TRBJ1-2	NA	TGCGCCGGCAGCTTGGAACAGGGAATCTATGGCTACACCTTC	CAGSLEQGIYGYTF
TRBV20-1	NA	TRBJ2-7	NA	TGCAGTGCTAGAGTAATGGGACGGGGCCCTACCTACGAGCAGTACTTC	CSARVMGRGPTYEQYF
TRBV27	NA	TRBJ1-1	TRBD1	TGTGCCAGCAGTCTGCAGAGGACAGGGGTGGTTAGCACTGAAGCTTTCTTT	CASSLQRTGVVSTEAFF
TRBV24-1	NA	TRBJ2-3	TRBD1	TGTGCCACCAGTGAACCAGGGGGCCCTTTCACAGATACGCAGTATTTT	CATSEPGGPFTDTQYF
TRBV2	many	TRBJ1-4	TRBD1	TGTGCCAGCAGTGACCCGGGACAGGGGTCAGCGGAAAAACTGTTTTTT	CASSDPGQGSAEKLFF
TRBV7-3	NA	TRBJ1-2	NA	TGTGCCAGCAGCTTATTCCCAGCAAACTATGGCTACACCTTC	CASSLFPANYGYTF
TRBV9	many	TRBJ1-2	NA	TGTGCCAGCAGCGTAGTAAGTCAGGGGTATGGCTACACCTTC	CASSVVSQGYGYTF
TRBV29-1	few	TRBJ2-2	NA	TGCAGCGTTGAATCCCCCACCGGGGAGCTGTTTTTT	CSVESPTGELFF
TRBV5-5	NA	TRBJ2-7	TRBD2	TGTGCCAGCAGCTGGGAGGGGATATACGAGCAGTACTTC	CASSWEGIYEQYF
TRBV7-2	NA	TRBJ1-5	NA	TGTGCCAGCAGCCTAGACAGGTTTCACAATCAGCCCCAGCATTTT	CASSLDRFHNQPQHF
TRBV5-1	few	TRBJ1-1	TRBD1	TGCGCCAGCAGCTGGTCAGGGGGCTTGTCTGAAGCTTTCTTT	CASSWSGGLSEAFF
TRBV12-3/TRBV12-4	NA	TRBJ2-4	NA	TGTGCCAGCAGTTTTGGGGGTCGGGGAAACATTCAGTACTTC	CASSFGGRGNIQYF
TRBV12-3/TRBV12-4	NA	TRBJ2-1	TRBD2	TGTGCCAGCAGTTCCCTAGCGGGAGTCGATGAGCAGTTCTTC	CASSSLAGVDEQFF
TRBV29-1	few	TRBJ1-3	NA	TGCAGCGTCGCAGTCACAGGAAACACCATATATTTT	CSVAVTGNTIYF
TRBV3-1	NA	TRBJ2-5	NA	TGTGCCAGCAGCCAATCAAACCAAGAGACCCAGTACTTC	CASSQSNQETQYF
TRBV10-3	few	TRBJ2-5	NA	TGTGCCATCCGGGGGCCCGCCGGCGAGACCCAGTACTTC	CAIRGPAGETQYF
TRBV7-2	few	TRBJ1-1	NA	TGTGCCAGCAGCTTAGGACAGGCCCAGAACACTGAAGCTTTCTTT	CASSLGQAQNTEAFF
TRBV28	few	TRBJ2-2	TRBD1	TGTGCCATCCCCGACAGGGAAAACACCGGGGAGCTGTTTTTT	CAIPDRENTGELFF
TRBV7-9	NA	TRBJ2-7	TRBD2	TGTGCCAGCAGCAGGGGACTAGCGGGAGGGACCCCCTACGAGCAGTACTTC	CASSRGLAGGTPYEQYF
TRBV25-1	few	TRBJ1-6	TRBD1	TGTGCCAGCAAGACAGGGGGCGCGAATAATTCACCCCTCCACTTT	CASKTGGANNSPLHF
TRBV29-1	NA	TRBJ2-1	TRBD1	TGCAGCGTTGAGAGTTGGTGGGGACAGGGAATCCTCAATGAGCAGTTCTTC	CSVESWWGQGILNEQFF
TRBV20-1	NA	TRBJ1-4	NA	TGCAGTGCTAGAGATGTGCACAAACTGTTTTTT	CSARDVHKLFF
TRBV7-2	NA	TRBJ1-2	NA	TGTGCCAGCAGCGGGAGACAGCAGCCCTATGGCTACACCTTC	CASSGRQQPYGYTF
TRBV12-3/TRBV12-4	few	TRBJ1-3	NA	TGTGCCAGCTGGGTCGGGGGCTTTGGAAACACCATATATTTT	CASWVGGFGNTIYF
TRBV7-9	NA	TRBJ2-1	NA	TGTGCCAGCACGGGAGAGGTTGAGCAGTTCTTC	CASTGEVEQFF
TRBV7-9	NA	TRBJ2-3	TRBD1	TGTGCCAGCAGCTCCCGACAGGGTGCCACAGATACGCAGTATTTT	CASSSRQGATDTQYF
TRBV24-1	few	TRBJ2-1	NA	TGTGCCACCAGTGATTCCCCCGGCCCATACAATGAGCAGTTCTTC	CATSDSPGPYNEQFF
TRBV10-3	few	TRBJ1-5	TRBD1	TGTGCCACCAGGGACAGGGGGCTTTATCAGCCCCAGCATTTT	CATRDRGLYQPQHF
TRBV27	many	TRBJ1-4	NA	TGTGCCAGCAGTTTCGGGGCAACTAATGAAAAACTGTTTTTT	CASSFGATNEKLFF
TRBV7-8	NA	TRBJ1-5	NA	TGTGCCAGCAGCCGAGACAATCCTAATCAGCCCCAGCATTTT	CASSRDNPNQPQHF
TRBV4-2	NA	TRBJ2-7	NA	TGTGCCAGCAGCCAAGAAGGCTCCCTAGCTCGGTATGCGGACGAGCAGTACTTC	CASSQEGSLARYADEQYF
TRBV27	once	TRBJ2-1	NA	TGTGCCAGCATGAGACCTTCCAATGAGCAGTTCTTC	CASMRPSNEQFF
TRBV5-6	NA	TRBJ1-1	TRBD1	TGTGCCAGCAGCGTTGGAGACAGGGGTCGGGTAACTGAAGCTTTCTTT	CASSVGDRGRVTEAFF